What follows are 13 T cell receptor beta chains derived from one specimen sequenced in a study of OX40 agonist ivuxolimab in advanced cancers. Clones were read by immunoSEQ multiplex PCR, and TCRdb kept only the in-frame ones, dropping some. The sample lists 70,000 to 95,000 clones; roughly 91% were seen once. The material was CD4+ or CD8+ T cells sorted from blood, obtained in a trial of the OX40 agonist ivuxolimab. These TCRs come from an adult with an advanced solid tumor such as melanoma, head and neck, liver or kidney cancer.

This rearrangement joins TRBV15 to TRBJ2-2; D possibly corresponds to TRBD2 (7 bases). Trimming cost V 10 bases and J 9 bases, with 15 bases left between them. Germline CDR1 LNHNV, CDR2 YYDKDF (reference sequence). The CDR3 consists of 12 residues. CDR3 amino acids: CASGAGARELFF. The CDR3 DNA sequence: TGTGCCAGCGGTGCGGGGGCGAGGGAGCTGTTTTTT.

CDR3 residues: CASSPSGADNEQFF. DNA of the CDR3: TGTGCCAGCAGCCCTAGTGGGGCGGACAATGAGCAGTTCTTC. The gene calls are TRBV4-2 and TRBJ2-1, with TRBD1 as a possible D gene (5 bases). This CDR3 region has 14 residues. Germline CDR1 and CDR2: LGHNA and YNFKEQ. Trimming shortened V by 4 bases and J by 5 bases, and 12 bases separated the two germline ends.

The chain links TRBV6-6 to TRBJ1-2, with TRBD1 matching 10 bases. The CDR3 is 15 amino acids. Looked up from germline, CDR1 is MNHNY and CDR2 is SVGAGI (reference sequence). The trim removed 6 bases at V and 3 bases at J, leaving 7 bases unmatched. As DNA, the CDR3 is TGTGCCAGCAGCCGAGACAGGGGGCAGGACTATGGCTACACCTTC. Its protein is CASSRDRGQDYGYTF.

The CDR3: CASSYSKYPGGYTF. CDR3 bases: TGTGCCAGCAGTTACTCGAAGTACCCGGGTGGCTACACCTTC. The chain uses TRBV6-5 and TRBJ1-2; D uncertain. The CDR3 consists of 14 residues. The germline CDR1 and CDR2 sequences are MNHEY and SVGAGI. The V gene lost 0 bases and the J gene lost 7 bases, with 12 bases spanning the gap.

This sequence joins TRBV30 and TRBJ1-2; tentative D call: TRBD1 (5 bases). The CDR3 is 11 amino acids. Germline values: CDR1 GTSNPN, CDR2 SVGIG (reference sequence). Deletions cut 1 base from V and 10 bases from J, with 10 bases between. In nucleotides, the CDR3 is TGTGCCTGGAGTGCCCAGGGCCACTACACCTTC. Translated: CAWSAQGHYTF.

This clone showed up just a few times. The chain joins TRBV18 to TRBJ1-1; D call uncertain. The length of the CDR3 is 17 residues. Germline V gene lookup returns CDR1 KGHSH and CDR2 LQKENI. Deletions cut 4 bases from V and 6 bases from J, with 24 bases between. CDR3 sequence: CASSLTGPLYIGPEAFF. The CDR3 DNA reads TGTGCCAGCTCACTAACGGGTCCACTATATATCGGGCCTGAAGCTTTCTTT.

The chain recombines TRBV6-5 with TRBJ1-1, with TRBD1 as a possible D gene (5 bases). Looked up from germline, CDR1 is MNHEY and CDR2 is SVGAGI. V dropped 6 bases and J dropped 1 base, with 9 bases sitting between them. The CDR3 is 13 amino acids. CDR3: CASRRTGNTEAFF. The CDR3 DNA is TGTGCCAGCAGGCGCACAGGGAACACTGAAGCTTTCTTT.

This sequence joins TRBV7-8 and TRBJ1-1; TRBD1 is a possible D gene (5 bases). Germline V lookup: CDR1 SGHVS, CDR2 FQNEAQ. CDR3 length: 14 amino acids. V was pared by 1 base and J by 5 bases, with 11 bases between. The CDR3 is CASSLGGSLTEAFF. CDR3 sequence (DNA): TGTGCCAGCAGCTTAGGGGGGAGTCTGACTGAAGCTTTCTTT.

This chain connects TRBV18 to TRBJ1-2; TRBD1 agrees at 7 bases. V was pared by 3 bases and J by 0 bases, with 7 bases of the junction left unmatched. This CDR3 has 16 residues. Germline V lookup: CDR1 KGHSH, CDR2 LQKENI. CDR3 region: CASSPDRVNANYGYTF. DNA of the CDR3: TGTGCCAGCTCACCCGACAGGGTAAACGCTAACTATGGCTACACCTTC.

In its sample, this clone was seen once. The J gene is TRBJ1-5, the V gene TRBV2; 8 bases map to TRBD1. The CDR3 consists of 16 residues. The germline V gene has CDR1 SNHLY and CDR2 FYNNEI. The J segment lost 2 bases and the V segment lost 4 bases, leaving 7 bases of the junction unmatched. The CDR3 loop is CASSVTGGGGNQPQHF. The CDR3 coding sequence is TGTGCCAGCAGTGTTACAGGGGGTGGGGGCAATCAGCCCCAGCATTTT.

The CDR3 DNA is TGCGCCAGCAGCTTGACCCTAGGGATCATTGGGGACACCGGGGAGCTGTTTTTT. It yields the protein CASSLTLGIIGDTGELFF. The rearrangement uses TRBV5-1 and TRBJ2-2; D ambiguous. V gave up 1 base and J gave up 3 bases, with 19 bases separating them. The CDR3 runs 18 residues. CDR1 and CDR2 from the germline V gene are SGHRS and YFSETQ. Supplemented by reference TRBV5-1 and TRBJ2-2, the full variable domain reads KAGVTQTPRYLIKTRGQQVTLSCSPISGHRSVSWYQQTPGQGLQFLFEYFSETQRNKGNFPGRFSGRQFSNSRSEMNVSTLELGDSALYLCASSLTLGIIGDTGELFFGEGSRLTVL.

The chain is built from TRBV30 and TRBJ1-4, with D unclear. This CDR3 is built from 14 residues. Germline V gives CDR1 GTSNPN, CDR2 SVGIG (reference sequence). V was clipped by 3 bases and J by 6 bases, with 14 bases between them. CDR3 nucleotide sequence: TGTGCCTGGAGCAGAGGAGACGGCGATGAAAAACTGTTTTTT. Protein sequence: CAWSRGDGDEKLFF.

The chain has TRBV2 and TRBJ2-3, with no clear D. V lost 4 bases and J 2 bases, leaving 13 bases between the germline ends. The CDR3 has 15 amino acids. Germline CDR1 SNHLY, CDR2 FYNNEI. In nucleotides, the CDR3 is TGTGCCAGCAGTGCCATGGGTCTATACACAGATACGCAGTATTTT. This sequence encodes CASSAMGLYTDTQYF.